A single sample gave rise to the 26 T cell receptor beta chains below, sequenced in a study of blood T cell repertoires in COVID-19. TCRdb's table, derived via immunoSEQ multiplex PCR, lists solely in-frame clones and lacks some. Here the sample spans roughly 230,000 clones, about 85% being singletons. Sample: PBMCs or T cells enriched from blood (not recorded which). These TCRs come from a woman aged 45-65 years who had been exposed to COVID-19.

V usage is TRBV28 and J usage is TRBJ2-7; TRBD1 might be the D (5 bases). This CDR3 spans 12 amino acids. Trimming pared 7 bases from V and 5 bases from J, leaving 12 bases between. CDR1 MDHEN and CDR2 SYDVKM come from the germline V gene. DNA of the CDR3: TGTGCCAGCACTCAGGGAAGGAACGAGCAGTACTTC. Translation gives CASTQGRNEQYF. Drawing the rest from reference TRBV28 and TRBJ2-7, the complete variable domain is DVKVTQSSRYLVKRTGEKVFLECVQDMDHENMFWYRQDPGLGLRLIYFSYDVKMKEKGDIPEGYSVSREKKERFSLILESASTNQTSMYLCASTQGRNEQYFGPGTRLTVT.

This chain links TRBV11-2 with TRBJ1-4; TRBD1 matches 8 bases. V shed 1 base and J 8 bases; nucleotides not matched to a gene: 3. The germline CDR1 and CDR2 sequences are SGHAT and FQNNGV. CDR3 length: 14 amino acids. In DNA, the CDR3 is TGTGCCAGCAGCTTAGGACAGGGGCTAGAAAAACTGTTTTTT. It encodes CASSLGQGLEKLFF.

The gene calls are TRBV28 and TRBJ2-1; possibly TRBD2 for D (6 bases). Germline V gene data show CDR1 as MDHEN and CDR2 as SYDVKM. The V end lost 4 bases, the J end lost 15 bases, and 13 bases lay between the germline ends. The CDR3 contains 11 residues. CDR3 nucleotides: TGTGCCAGCAGTTCGACTAGAAACCCGTTCTTC. It translates to CASSSTRNPFF.

The genes are TRBV29-1 and TRBJ2-5; the match to TRBD1 covers 7 bases. The CDR3 runs 14 residues. CDR1 is SQVTM and CDR2 is ANQGSEA in the germline V gene. Trimming at V came to 6 bases and at J to 4 bases, leaving 11 bases not matched to a gene. The CDR3 protein is CSVAETGFGETQYF. The CDR3 DNA follows: TGCAGCGTAGCGGAGACAGGGTTTGGAGAGACCCAGTACTTC.

The genes are TRBV5-4 and TRBJ2-2, with 7 bases matching TRBD2. Looked up from germline, CDR1 is SGHNT and CDR2 is YYREEE (reference sequence). This CDR3 is built from 15 residues. The V gene end was trimmed by 1 base and the J gene end by 5 bases; junction bases not matched to a gene: 5. The CDR3 sequence is CASSLSWGGTGELFF. The CDR3 nucleotides are TGTGCCAGCAGCTTGAGTTGGGGGGGGACCGGGGAGCTGTTTTTT.

Here the CDR3 reads CASSTRLAVGIGELFF. CDR3 in DNA: TGTGCCAGCAGCACCCGACTAGCGGTAGGGATCGGGGAGCTGTTTTTT. V usage is TRBV9 and J usage is TRBJ2-2; TRBD2 matches at 9 bases. The V gene's germline CDR1 is SGDLS and CDR2 YYNGEE. With 4 bases clipped from V and 7 bases from J, the junction kept 11 bases outside the gene matches. The CDR3 sequence is 16 residues long.

This sequence joins TRBV7-8 and TRBJ1-1, with TRBD1 identical over 7 bases. V trimming: 0 bases; J trimming: 1 base; junction bases outside the gene matches: 2. Germline assignment: CDR1 SGHVS and CDR2 FQNEAQ. The length of the CDR3 is 15 residues. This CDR3 is CASSLAWTGNTEAFF. CDR3 DNA: TGTGCCAGCAGCTTAGCGTGGACAGGGAACACTGAAGCTTTCTTT.

This sequence joins TRBV7-2 and TRBJ1-1, with D possibly matching TRBD1 (5 bases). This CDR3 has 14 residues. V lost 5 bases and J 3 bases, leaving 13 bases between the germline ends. Germline loops: CDR1 SGHTA, CDR2 FQGNSA. The chain's CDR3 is CASSPRVGDTEAFF. CDR3 nucleotides: TGTGCCAGCAGCCCTAGGGTAGGGGACACTGAAGCTTTCTTT.

The rearrangement links TRBV5-1 to TRBJ1-1, with no clear D. The CDR3 length is 13 residues. Trimming pared 0 bases from V and 2 bases from J, leaving 5 bases between. CDR1 is SGHRS, CDR2 YFSETQ, per germline. Here the CDR3 reads CASSLGENTEAFF. CDR3 DNA: TGCGCCAGCAGCTTGGGCGAAAACACTGAAGCTTTCTTT.

This clone was seen a single time. This chain connects TRBV6-5 to TRBJ1-6; 10 bases agree with TRBD1. J lost 9 bases, V lost 2 bases, and 1 base had no gene match. This CDR3 comprises 14 residues. In germline, CDR1 is MNHEY, CDR2 SVGAGI. The CDR3 DNA reads TGTGCCAGCAGTTACGGGACAGGGGTTTCACCCCTCCACTTT. It yields the protein CASSYGTGVSPLHF.

Concerning this clone itself: The same CDR3 arises from other DNA sequences in this sample as well. The rearrangement links TRBV5-1 to TRBJ1-1; D perhaps matches TRBD1 (6 bases). The CDR3 is made up of 14 amino acids. Per germline, CDR1 SGHRS and CDR2 YFSETQ. The V gene lost 4 bases and the J gene lost 1 base, with 11 bases spanning the gap. The CDR3 reads CASSPGQRNTEAFF. CDR3 DNA sequence: TGCGCCAGCAGCCCTGGACAGAGGAACACTGAAGCTTTCTTT.

This clone showed up just once. V usage is TRBV7-2 and J usage is TRBJ1-1; D is undetermined. Trimming pared 8 bases from V and 5 bases from J, leaving 12 bases between. The CDR3 runs 12 residues. CDR1 SGHTA and CDR2 FQGNSA come from the germline V gene. For the CDR3, the DNA is TGTGCCAGCGCCCTAGGGAGAACTGAAGCTTTCTTT. It yields the protein CASALGRTEAFF.

J is TRBJ1-2 and V is TRBV10-1; TRBD1 matches at 7 bases. V dropped 0 bases and J dropped 4; count of bases not matched to a gene: 5. This CDR3 is 15 amino acids long. Germline loops: CDR1 WNHNN, CDR2 SYGVQD (reference sequence). In DNA, the CDR3 is TGCGCCAGCAGTGAGTCGACAGGGAGCCCCTATGGCTACACCTTC. Amino acids: CASSESTGSPYGYTF.

This clone was detected only once. The chain is built from TRBV5-1 and TRBJ1-6, with D perhaps matching TRBD1 (6 bases). Germline V lookup: CDR1 SGHRS, CDR2 YFSETQ. This CDR3 contains 15 residues. The V gene lost 5 bases and the J gene lost 9 bases, with 18 bases spanning the gap. The CDR3 here is CASRDGQRSFSPLHF. The CDR3 nucleotides are TGCGCCAGCAGGGACGGACAGCGAAGTTTTTCACCCCTCCACTTT.

The rearrangement links TRBV5-4 to TRBJ1-4; 11 bases are a match to TRBD1. The CDR3 loop spans 15 amino acids. With 4 bases clipped from V and 8 bases from J, the junction kept 7 bases outside the gene matches. Germline V gives CDR1 SGHNT, CDR2 YYREEE (reference sequence). CDR3 nucleotides: TGTGCCAGCAGCGGGGGGACAGGGGGGAACGAAAAACTGTTTTTT. Amino acids: CASSGGTGGNEKLFF.

The genes are TRBV7-2 and TRBJ2-1, with 7 bases that match TRBD1. Germline V lookup: CDR1 SGHTA, CDR2 FQGNSA. V trimming: 0 bases; J trimming: 7 bases; junction bases outside the gene matches: 3. CDR3 size: 14 residues. CDR3 sequence: CASSLATQGNEQFF. CDR3 DNA sequence: TGTGCCAGCAGCTTAGCCACACAGGGGAATGAGCAGTTCTTC.

This clone has a single count. The V and J genes are TRBV3-1 (or the pseudogene TRBV3-2) and TRBJ2-3; 10 nucleotides agree with TRBD2. Trimming took 6 bases from V and 9 from J; bases not matched to a gene: 3. In germline, CDR1 is LGHDT, CDR2 YNNKEL (reference sequence). The CDR3 runs 12 residues. The DNA of the CDR3 is TGTGCCAGCAGGAAGACTAGCGGGACGCAGTATTTT. Amino acids: CASRKTSGTQYF.

This rearrangement joins TRBV7-9 to TRBJ1-1; 7 bases fit TRBD1. Germline CDR1 is SEHNR and CDR2 is FQNEAQ (reference sequence). This CDR3 comprises 16 residues. With V trimmed by 5 bases and J by 1 base, 10 bases remained unmatched. CDR3 residues: CASSRPGWTGNTEAFF. CDR3 DNA: TGTGCCAGCAGCCGCCCTGGGTGGACAGGGAACACTGAAGCTTTCTTT.

The chain uses TRBV5-4 and TRBJ1-1; TRBD1 is a possible D gene (5 bases). From germline, CDR1 is SGHNT and CDR2 YYREEE (reference sequence). The CDR3 has 11 amino acids. V lost 5 bases and J lost 6, with 8 bases in between. The CDR3 nucleotides are TGTGCCAGCAGTTCAGGGTCTGAAGCTTTCTTT. It encodes CASSSGSEAFF.

CDR3: CASNTGLNTEAFF. The CDR3 nucleotides are TGCGCCAGCAATACAGGTCTGAACACTGAAGCTTTCTTT. The chain is built from TRBV5-1 and TRBJ1-1; the D gene is possibly TRBD1 (5 bases). This CDR3 has 13 amino acids. Germline loops: CDR1 SGHRS, CDR2 YFSETQ. Trimming cost V 6 bases and J 0 bases, with 9 bases left between them.

This chain connects TRBV9 to TRBJ1-2; D call uncertain. This CDR3 has 14 amino acids. Germline values: CDR1 SGDLS, CDR2 YYNGEE. Trimming pared 4 bases from V and 1 base from J, leaving 11 bases between. The CDR3 here is CASSPGDGNYGYTF. The CDR3 nucleotides are TGTGCCAGCAGCCCCGGAGACGGTAACTATGGCTACACCTTC.

As regards this clone: This sample includes further DNA sequences coding for the same CDR3. The chain recombines TRBV5-1 with TRBJ2-3; TRBD1 might be the D (6 bases). The CDR3 has 15 amino acids. With 1 base removed from V and 1 base from J, the gap between germline ends came to 10 bases. Per germline, CDR1 SGHRS and CDR2 YFSETQ. CDR3 amino acids: CASSLSRGGTDTQYF. DNA of the CDR3: TGCGCCAGCAGCTTGAGCAGGGGTGGCACAGATACGCAGTATTTT.

The chain couples TRBV23-1 to TRBJ1-4, with 10 bases aligning to TRBD1. TRBV23-1 is marked as an open reading frame, function uncertain. Trimming removed 3 bases from V and 7 bases from J; junction bases left unmatched: 8. This CDR3 has 16 residues. The CDR3 coding sequence is TGCGCCAGCAGTCATCTACTCCGGGACAGGGGTGAAAAACTGTTTTTT. Translated, it gives CASSHLLRDRGEKLFF.

The CDR3 DNA sequence: TGTGCCAGCAGCTGGACCGACAGGGCTTTGTACTATGGCTACACCTTC. Its translation is CASSWTDRALYYGYTF. The gene calls are TRBV3-1 (or the pseudogene TRBV3-2) and TRBJ1-2; 7 bases are a match to TRBD1. Germline CDR1 LGHDT, CDR2 YNNKEL (reference sequence). This CDR3 is 16 amino acids long. V lost 5 bases to trimming and J lost 3 bases; unmatched junction nucleotides: 12.

This clone occurred once. The chain is built from TRBV7-9 and TRBJ2-1; 10 bases fit TRBD1. Germline CDR1 and CDR2: SEHNR and FQNEAQ (reference sequence). This CDR3 is 15 amino acids long. With V trimmed by 5 bases and J by 5 bases, 6 bases remained unmatched. In DNA, the CDR3 is TGTGCCAGCAGCCCCTGGGACAGGGGCGACAATGAGCAGTTCTTC. Amino acids: CASSPWDRGDNEQFF. Supplemented by reference TRBV7-9 and TRBJ2-1, the full variable domain reads DTGVSQNPRHKITKRGQNVTFRCDPISEHNRLYWYRQTLGQGPEFLTYFQNEAQLEKSRLLSDRFSAERPKGSFSTLEIQRTEQGDSAMYLCASSPWDRGDNEQFFGPGTRLTVL.

The chain carries TRBV28 and TRBJ1-4; no clear D. V was cut by 6 bases and J by 0 bases, with 8 bases left in between. CDR1 is MDHEN and CDR2 is SYDVKM in the germline V gene. The CDR3 is made up of 14 amino acids. DNA of the CDR3: TGTGCCAGCAGGATCTATGCAACTAATGAAAAACTGTTTTTT. It translates to CASRIYATNEKLFF. The entire variable domain, with the rest obtained from reference TRBV28 and TRBJ1-4, is as follows: DVKVTQSSRYLVKRTGEKVFLECVQDMDHENMFWYRQDPGLGLRLIYFSYDVKMKEKGDIPEGYSVSREKKERFSLILESASTNQTSMYLCASRIYATNEKLFFGSGTQLSVL.